This T cell receptor (beta chain) was obtained from a study of blood T cell repertoires in COVID-19. Study-wide context: Nucleic acid was either cDNA or gDNA, and it came from T cells, B-cell-depleted T cells, or PBMCs.

Germline V gene data show CDR1 as GTSNPN and CDR2 as SVGIG (reference sequence). The CDR3 totals 12 residues. Germline trimming cut 4 bases from V and 5 bases from J; bases unmatched to any gene: 2. Assay: immunoSEQ multiplex PCR; the TCRdb copy retains only in-frame clones and omits some. In the table there are about 180,000 clones, 70% to 85% of which are singletons. Recovered Cohort 3 donors showed two negative PCRs, clearance, or symptom resolution. The rearrangement uses TRBV30 and TRBJ2-3, with 8 bases aligning to TRBD1. The source material was PBMCs or T cells enriched from blood (not recorded which). This clonotype originated in a woman between 50 and 59 years old who had recovered from COVID-19. CDR3: CAWTGGQDTQYF. For the CDR3, the DNA is TGTGCCTGGACAGGGGGCCAAGATACGCAGTATTTT.